The following is a T cell receptor (beta chain) sequence with its context. The CDR3 is made up of 15 amino acids. The germline V gene has CDR1 SGHTA and CDR2 FQGTGA. Trimming cost V 5 bases and J 4 bases, with 16 bases left between them. Method: immunoSEQ multiplex PCR; TCRdb's copy keeps in-frame clones and lacks some. The table shows 45,000 to 50,000 clones, with approximately 90% occurring only once. This entry comes from a study of technical replicates of blood from a few donors. The rearrangement links TRBV7-3 to TRBJ2-3; D possibly corresponds to TRBD2 (6 bases). The sequence was obtained from a human donor in good health. Some clones in this sample may be carry-over from other donors' samples. The material sequenced was PBMCs. CDR3 protein: CASSKRGGSSDTQYF. The CDR3 DNA sequence: TGTGCCAGCAGCAAACGGGGAGGAAGTTCAGATACGCAGTATTTT.